Each of the 30 T cell receptor beta chains below was sequenced from the same sample in a study of blood T cell repertoires in COVID-19. Clones were sequenced by immunoSEQ multiplex PCR, and TCRdb holds only the in-frame ones, with some missing. The profile shows about 120,000 clones, 85% of them singletons. What was sequenced was peripheral blood. Source of these receptors: an older woman with COVID-19, enrolled during active disease.

The chain has TRBV2 and TRBJ1-5; D unresolved. Germline V CDR1 and CDR2: SNHLY, FYNNEI. The length of the CDR3 is 14 residues. V shed 7 bases and J shed 6 bases, with 16 bases lying between them. Here the CDR3 reads CASTGEGSLQPQHF. CDR3 coding DNA: TGTGCCAGCACCGGGGAGGGCTCGCTTCAGCCCCAGCATTTT.

The gene calls are TRBV10-2 and TRBJ1-3; 7 bases are shared with TRBD1. The CDR3 covers 14 residues. The germline CDR1 and CDR2 sequences are WSHSY and SAAADI. V lost 6 bases, J lost 4 bases, and 6 bases stayed unmatched. The CDR3 sequence is CASSSGQFGNTIYF. Written as DNA, the CDR3 is TGCGCCAGCAGCTCGGGACAGTTCGGAAACACCATATATTTT.

This clone was recorded only once. The V gene is TRBV30, the J gene TRBJ2-7, with a tentative D call TRBD1 (5 bases). V lost 2 bases to trimming and J lost 5 bases, with 13 bases between them. CDR3 length: 13 amino acids. Germline V gene data show CDR1 as GTSNPN and CDR2 as SVGIG (reference sequence). The CDR3 here is CAWSPGIGHEQYF. For the CDR3, the DNA is TGTGCCTGGAGTCCAGGGATAGGACACGAGCAGTACTTC.

The genes are TRBV25-1 and TRBJ1-2; perhaps TRBD1 as D (6 bases). Germline loops: CDR1 MGHDK, CDR2 SYGVNS. The CDR3 spans 14 residues. Trimming cost V 2 bases and J 3 bases, with 10 bases left between them. Written as DNA, the CDR3 is TGTGCCAGCAGTGAACCAGGGGTTTACTATGGCTACACCTTC. This encodes CASSEPGVYYGYTF.

This chain links TRBV7-3 with TRBJ2-7, with TRBD1 matching over 9 bases. In germline, CDR1 is SGHTA, CDR2 FQGTGA. The CDR3 is 15 amino acids. The V and J ends lost 5 bases and 3 bases, in that order; junction bases with no gene match: 8. The DNA for the CDR3 is TGTGCCAGCAGCCGGGCCGGGGACAGGGTCTACGAGCAGTACTTC. Amino acids: CASSRAGDRVYEQYF.

This clone was observed a few times. This sequence joins TRBV19 and TRBJ1-4; 8 bases map to TRBD1. V dropped 6 bases and J dropped 8; count of bases not matched to a gene: 8. The CDR3 extends over 14 amino acids. The germline CDR1 and CDR2 sequences are LNHDA and SQIVND (reference sequence). The chain's CDR3 is CASSMDRDREKLFF. The CDR3 nucleotides are TGTGCCAGTAGCATGGACAGGGACCGAGAAAAACTGTTTTTT.

The rearrangement links TRBV7-2 to TRBJ2-5; 7 positions agree with TRBD1. J gave up 0 bases and V 1 base, and 5 bases lay outside the gene matches. CDR1 and CDR2 (germline): SGHTA, FQGNSA. The CDR3 has 16 amino acids. CDR3 loop: CASSLEQTGYQETQYF. DNA of the CDR3: TGTGCCAGCAGCTTAGAGCAGACAGGGTACCAAGAGACCCAGTACTTC.

The V gene is TRBV2, the J gene TRBJ1-1; no firm D call. The CDR3 is 15 amino acids. Germline-derived CDR1 and CDR2 are SNHLY and FYNNEI. Trimming stripped 2 bases from V and 4 bases from J, with 14 bases between. The CDR3, as DNA: TGTGCCAGCAGTGAATCATCAGGCGTCGGCACTGAAGCTTTCTTT. It specifies CASSESSGVGTEAFF.

The V and J genes are TRBV12-5 and TRBJ2-1; 9 bases line up with TRBD2. CDR3 length: 17 residues. V was clipped by 6 bases and J by 6 bases; unmatched bases: 15. Germline assignment: CDR1 LGHNT and CDR2 FRNRAP. The CDR3: CASGPSGGLAGINEQFF. Written as DNA, the CDR3 is TGTGCTAGTGGCCCCTCCGGAGGGCTAGCGGGGATCAATGAGCAGTTCTTC.

V is TRBV27 and J is TRBJ1-1; TRBD1 is a possible D gene (6 bases). The germline V and J ends were trimmed by 5 bases and 11 bases, with 24 bases remaining between them. The CDR3 covers 15 residues. Germline CDR1 is MNHEY and CDR2 is SMNVEV (reference sequence). The chain's CDR3 is CASSLGGAVILCAFF. The CDR3, as DNA: TGTGCCAGCAGTCTAGGGGGGGCAGTGATCCTTTGTGCTTTCTTT.

The V call is TRBV2, the J call TRBJ1-5; possibly TRBD1 for D (5 bases). The CDR3 covers 14 residues. Looked up from germline, CDR1 is SNHLY and CDR2 is FYNNEI. V was trimmed by 3 bases and J by 7 bases, leaving 13 bases between them. The CDR3 DNA follows: TGTGCCAGCAGTGAGTTGGGGGGGTTCCAGCCCCAGCATTTT. Its translation: CASSELGGFQPQHF. The full variable domain, in which reference TRBV2 and TRBJ1-5 provide the parts outside the CDR3, is EPEVTQTPSHQVTQMGQEVILRCVPISNHLYFYWYRQILGQKVEFLVSFYNNEISEKSEIFDDQFSVERPDGSNFTLKIRSTKLEDSAMYFCASSELGGFQPQHFGDGTRLSIL.

V and J are TRBV10-3 and TRBJ2-5, with 9 bases matching TRBD1. Germline CDR1 and CDR2: ENHRY and SYGVKD. V was clipped by 2 bases and J by 3 bases; unmatched bases: 7. The CDR3 covers 16 residues. The CDR3 loop is CAISEPGQGMEETQYF. In DNA form, the CDR3 reads TGTGCCATCAGTGAGCCGGGACAGGGAATGGAAGAGACCCAGTACTTC.

This clone turned up a few times. This sequence joins TRBV4-3 and TRBJ2-2; 9 nucleotides agree with TRBD1. From germline, CDR1 is LGHNA and CDR2 YSLEER. The CDR3 totals 15 residues. The V segment lost 5 bases and the J segment 5 bases; nucleotides outside the gene matches: 6. CDR3 nucleotide sequence: TGCGCCAGCAGCGACCGGGACAGGGAGACCGGGGAGCTGTTTTTT. This gives the protein CASSDRDRETGELFF.

This rearrangement joins TRBV3-1 (or the pseudogene TRBV3-2) to TRBJ1-1; no clear D. The CDR3 is 14 amino acids. Trimming took off 0 bases at V and 10 bases at J, with 15 bases between the two ends. CDR1 and CDR2 (germline): LGHDT, YNNKEL (reference sequence). CDR3 bases: TGTGCCAGCAGCCAAGATGAGGCCGGACTGGCAGCTTTCTTT. Amino acid sequence: CASSQDEAGLAAFF.

V usage is TRBV9 and J usage is TRBJ1-2; weak D call: TRBD1 (5 bases). Germline V CDR1 and CDR2: SGDLS, YYNGEE. CDR3 length: 15 amino acids. V was cut by 0 bases and J by 2 bases, with 11 bases left in between. The CDR3 nucleotides are TGTGCCAGCAGCGTAGAATCAGGGAGGAACTATGGCTACACCTTC. It translates to CASSVESGRNYGYTF.

A few counts support this clone. The genes are TRBV11-3 and TRBJ1-1, with 7 bases lining up with TRBD1. This CDR3 spans 12 amino acids. Germline loops: CDR1 SGHNT, CDR2 YENEEA. V dropped 5 bases and J dropped 8; count of bases not matched to a gene: 5. The CDR3, as DNA: TGTGCCAGCAGCACCCGGGACAGCGAAGCTTTCTTT. Protein sequence: CASSTRDSEAFF.

The CDR3 nucleotides read TGTGCCAGCGGGGGGGTACTCCCCTACGAGCAGTACTTC. The encoded protein is CASGGVLPYEQYF. This chain connects TRBV27 to TRBJ2-7; TRBD2 agrees at 7 bases. CDR1 is MNHEY and CDR2 is SMNVEV in the germline V gene (reference sequence). The CDR3 has 13 amino acids. V lost 8 bases to trimming and J lost 2 bases; unmatched junction nucleotides: 6.

CDR3 loop: CASSPRRSSANEQFF. DNA of the CDR3: TGTGCCAGCTCACCACGAAGGAGCAGTGCAAATGAGCAGTTCTTC. The V call is TRBV18, the J call TRBJ2-1; the D is unclear. V was trimmed by 1 base and J by 7 bases, leaving 14 bases between them. The germline V gene encodes CDR1 KGHSH and CDR2 LQKENI. The CDR3 is 15 residues long.

V is TRBV4-1 and J is TRBJ2-1, with 9 nucleotides matching TRBD2. The junction had 13 bases not matched to a gene; V was cut back by 4 bases and J by 0 bases. The CDR3 has 19 amino acids. The germline V gene has CDR1 MGHRA and CDR2 YSYEKL. CDR3 region: CASSRVGGGGTNSYNEQFF. The CDR3 DNA follows: TGCGCCAGCAGCCGCGTCGGCGGGGGGGGGACAAACTCCTACAATGAGCAGTTCTTC.

The chain employs TRBV11-2 and TRBJ2-3; 8 bases are shared with TRBD2. Trimming removed 1 base from V and 3 bases from J; junction bases left unmatched: 3. Germline CDR1 reads SGHAT; CDR2 reads FQNNGV. The CDR3 loop spans 15 amino acids. The chain's CDR3 is CASSLAGGLTDTQYF. DNA for the CDR3: TGTGCCAGCAGCTTAGCGGGGGGGCTTACAGATACGCAGTATTTT.

The genes are TRBV27 and TRBJ1-5; D is perhaps TRBD1 (6 bases). Germline values: CDR1 MNHEY, CDR2 SMNVEV (reference sequence). Trimming took 7 bases from V and 7 from J, leaving 20 bases between them. The CDR3 is 15 amino acids. DNA for the CDR3: TGTGCCAGCACCTCTACGGGGGGCGGGGGGCAGCCCCAGCATTTT. This sequence encodes CASTSTGGGGQPQHF.

The rearrangement joins TRBV10-3 to TRBJ1-1; no firm D call. Looked up from germline, CDR1 is ENHRY and CDR2 is SYGVKD. Trimming removed 10 bases at V and 4 bases at J, with 13 bases between. The CDR3 is 12 residues long. For the CDR3, the DNA is TGTGCCACCGAGGAGTCGGGCACTGAAGCTTTCTTT. It translates to CATEESGTEAFF.

The V gene is TRBV9, the J gene TRBJ2-1, with D possibly matching TRBD1 (5 bases). Germline V lookup: CDR1 SGDLS, CDR2 YYNGEE. This CDR3 is built from 16 residues. V lost 0 bases to trimming and J lost 6 bases, with 16 bases between them. The chain's CDR3 is CASSVGPQTGGNEQFF. In DNA, the CDR3 is TGTGCCAGCAGCGTAGGCCCCCAAACAGGTGGCAATGAGCAGTTCTTC.

The chain combines TRBV9 with TRBJ2-5, with 7 nucleotides matching TRBD1. The V gene's germline CDR1 is SGDLS and CDR2 YYNGEE. J gave up 3 bases and V 0 bases, and 2 bases lay outside the gene matches. This CDR3 has 14 amino acids. CDR3 coding DNA: TGTGCCAGCAGCGTAGATACAGGGGAAGAGACCCAGTACTTC. This gives the protein CASSVDTGEETQYF.

The chain is built from TRBV30 and TRBJ2-3; the match to TRBD1 covers 9 bases. V lost 5 bases and J lost 6; bases outside the gene matches: 6. The CDR3 spans 13 residues. Germline CDR1 and CDR2: GTSNPN and SVGIG (reference sequence). CDR3 sequence reads: CAWSDRGVDTQYF. As DNA, the CDR3 is TGTGCCTGGTCTGACAGGGGGGTGGATACGCAGTATTTT.

V and J are TRBV4-3 and TRBJ2-5, with 7 positions matching TRBD1. Per the germline V gene, CDR1 is LGHNA and CDR2 is YSLEER. Trimming removed 0 bases from V and 2 bases from J; junction bases left unmatched: 9. The CDR3 spans 17 residues. Written as DNA, the CDR3 is TGCGCCAGCAGCCAAGAATCCCAGGGGGACCCACAAGAGACCCAGTACTTC. Its translation: CASSQESQGDPQETQYF.

This chain connects TRBV4-1 to TRBJ2-7; 8 positions agree with TRBD1. The ends lost 5 bases at V and 3 bases at J; junction bases unmatched: 6. Per the germline V gene, CDR1 is MGHRA and CDR2 is YSYEKL. This CDR3 comprises 14 residues. The DNA for the CDR3 is TGCGCCAGCAGCGAGTTCGACAGGGGCTACGAGCAGTACTTC. It yields the protein CASSEFDRGYEQYF.

The CDR3 coding sequence is TGTGCCAGCAGCCAGGGGCGGGGGGGCCTAAATGAGCAGTTCTTC. Translating it yields CASSQGRGGLNEQFF. The chain combines TRBV25-1 with TRBJ2-1, with 9 bases fitting TRBD2. The CDR3 length is 15 residues. Trimming at V came to 6 bases and at J to 7 bases, leaving 10 bases not matched to a gene. Per the germline V gene, CDR1 is MGHDK and CDR2 is SYGVNS.

V usage is TRBV30 and J usage is TRBJ1-5; 9 bases are a match to TRBD1. After removal of 2 bases from V and 1 base from J, the junction contained 12 bases not matched to a gene. This CDR3 comprises 18 residues. Germline CDR1 and CDR2: GTSNPN and SVGIG (reference sequence). CDR3 sequence (DNA): TGTGCCTGGAGTACTCCGGGACAGGGCTTGGGAAGCAATCAGCCCCAGCATTTT. Translating gives CAWSTPGQGLGSNQPQHF.

V usage is TRBV7-9 and J usage is TRBJ2-2, with D perhaps TRBD2 (5 bases). V lost 6 bases, J lost 0 bases, and 11 bases lay in between. Germline V gene data show CDR1 as SEHNR and CDR2 as FQNEAQ (reference sequence). This CDR3 spans 15 amino acids. CDR3 loop: CASSLTGTNTGELFF. As DNA, the CDR3 is TGTGCCAGCAGTCTTACGGGGACGAACACCGGGGAGCTGTTTTTT.